Below, one T cell receptor beta chain is given with its context. Its antigen is not known. Patients had chemo-refractory metastatic non-small-cell lung cancer and received focal radiation plus CTLA-4 blockade that used ipilimumab. TCRdb's copy holds only in-frame clones and misses some; the assay was immunoSEQ multiplex PCR. The sample carries tens of thousands of clones, approximately 91% recorded once. This entry comes from a study of radiotherapy plus CTLA-4 blockade in lung cancer. As for the study in general: Across the patients, objective responses occurred in 18%, and disease control in approximately 30%.

General study results and limits: In blood, TCR clones derived from the tumor expanded after radiotherapy plus ipilimumab. In blood, early T cell clone dynamics reportedly predicted response best, together with interferon-beta.

With 0 bases clipped from V and 0 bases from J, the junction kept 3 bases outside the gene matches. CDR3 length: 16 amino acids. Germline CDR1 is SGHRS and CDR2 is YFSETQ. This clonotype was sampled from a human donor with non-small cell lung cancer whose response to radiotherapy plus ipilimumab could not be evaluated. The gene calls are TRBV5-1 and TRBJ2-1; 7 positions match TRBD2. The sample consisted of peripheral blood, taken from a patient treated with radiotherapy plus ipilimumab. This CDR3 reads CASSLGLAASYNEQFF. The CDR3 DNA is TGCGCCAGCAGCTTGGGCCTAGCGGCCTCCTACAATGAGCAGTTCTTC.